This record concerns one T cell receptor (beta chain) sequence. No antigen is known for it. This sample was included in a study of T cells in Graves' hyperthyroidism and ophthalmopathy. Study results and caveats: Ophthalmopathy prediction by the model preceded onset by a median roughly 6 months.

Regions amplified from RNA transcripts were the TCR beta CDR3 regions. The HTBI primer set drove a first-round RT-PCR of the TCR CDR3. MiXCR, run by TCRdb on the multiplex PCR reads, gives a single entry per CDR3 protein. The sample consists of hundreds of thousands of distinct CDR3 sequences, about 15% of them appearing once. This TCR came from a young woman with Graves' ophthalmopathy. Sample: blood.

The CDR3 DNA is TGTGCTAGTGGTTTGGTTCTAGACAGGGAAACGGCCAAAAACATTCAGTACTTC. Amino acid sequence: CASGLVLDRETAKNIQYF. V gene TRBV12-5 combines with J gene TRBJ2-4; 7 positions agree with TRBD1. Germline-derived CDR1 and CDR2 are LGHNT and FRNRAP. With V trimmed by 0 bases and J by 1 base, 9 bases remained unmatched. This CDR3 has 18 amino acids.